This TCR beta chain was obtained from a study of T cell clonality in common variable immunodeficiency. This clone came up many times. The CDR3 end is not reached by the read, which stops 3 residues before it; the germline J gene fills it in. Data came from immunoSEQ multiplex PCR; TCRdb stores just in-frame clones and leaves some out. This sample comprises 60,000 to 75,000 clones, none seen once only. The CDR3 consists of 14 residues. The ends lost 5 bases at V and 5 bases at J; junction bases unmatched: 3. Germline assignment: CDR1 MNHEY and CDR2 SVGEGT. The TCR sequence derives from a person between 18 and 75 years old in good health. The genes are TRBV6-2 or TRBV6-3 and TRBJ2-7; TRBD2 matches at 13 bases. Input material: peripheral blood mononuclear cells. The CDR3 bases that were read are TGTGCCAGCAGTACGGGACTAGCGGGAAACGAG. Amino acid sequence: CASSTGLAGNE. The whole CDR3 sequence is CASSTGLAGNEQYF.